Each of the 28 T cell receptor beta chains below was sequenced from the same sample in a study of glioma-infiltrating T cells. Amplification of TCR alpha and beta CDR3 regions from RNA used iRepertoire nested multiplex PCR. TCRdb used MiXCR to reprocess the multiplex PCR reads, holding one entry per CDR3 protein. Seen here are under 150,000 distinct CDR3 sequences, about 25% observed once, and the top ten hold roughly a quarter. The sample consisted of glioma tissue, nonneoplastic brain tissue, or PBMCs (not recorded which). The source of these receptors is a human donor with low-grade glioma or glioblastoma, undergoing nonglioma brain surgery, or in good health (not recorded which).

J is TRBJ2-3 and V is TRBV18, with D possibly being TRBD2 (6 bases). Looked up from germline, CDR1 is KGHSH and CDR2 is LQKENI. The V and J ends lost 3 bases and 6 bases respectively, with 19 bases between them. The CDR3 is made up of 16 amino acids. CDR3 sequence: CASSPPSGSTGDTQYF. The CDR3 coding sequence is TGTGCCAGCTCACCTCCGAGCGGGTCGACTGGGGATACGCAGTATTTT.

Comment on this clonotype: At one of its ends the junction is not consistent with the germline gene, which may arise from a read error. The chain uses TRBV6-2 or TRBV6-3 and TRBJ1-5; D unresolved. The CDR3 loop spans 18 amino acids. Germline V CDR1 and CDR2: MNHEY, SVGEGT. CDR3 in DNA: TGTGCCAGAAGTTACCCGGGCCGGACGGATCCTAGCAATCAGCCCCAGCATTTT. Translating gives CARSYPGRTDPSNQPQHF.

This clonotype was counted many times. The chain recombines TRBV7-2 with TRBJ1-1, with a possible D match to TRBD1 (6 bases). The CDR3 length is 14 residues. Germline CDR1 reads SGHTA; CDR2 reads FQGNSA. Trimming pared 2 bases from V and 4 bases from J, leaving 11 bases between. CDR3 nucleotides: TGTGCCAGCAGCTTACGGGCCAGGGGCACTGAAGCTTTCTTT. It specifies CASSLRARGTEAFF.

The genes are TRBV5-1 and TRBJ2-3; weak D call: TRBD2 (5 bases). Germline loops: CDR1 SGHRS, CDR2 YFSETQ. CDR3 length equals 14 residues. Trimming cost V 4 bases and J 1 base, with 10 bases left between them. This chain's CDR3 is CASSPKEGTDTQYF. The CDR3 DNA sequence: TGCGCCAGCAGCCCAAAGGAGGGCACAGATACGCAGTATTTT.

V and J are TRBV12-3 or TRBV12-4 and TRBJ2-5; D not resolved. This CDR3 has 14 residues. Trimming left V 1 base short and J 4 bases short, with 10 bases between. The CDR3 sequence is CASSLGSRPETQYF. The CDR3 bases are TGTGCCAGCAGTTTAGGGTCGAGACCAGAGACCCAGTACTTC.

In its sample, this clonotype was seen a few times. The chain has TRBV7-9 and TRBJ2-3; D uncertain. This CDR3 is 14 amino acids long. The germline gives CDR1 SEHNR, CDR2 FQNEAQ (reference sequence). Trimming cost V 5 bases and J 4 bases, with 13 bases left between them. The CDR3 nucleotides read TGTGCCAGCAGCCCGGGCGTGGTACCAGATACGCAGTATTTT. Its translation is CASSPGVVPDTQYF.

The V and J genes are TRBV19 and TRBJ2-7, with D uncertain. CDR1 and CDR2 (germline): LNHDA, SQIVND (reference sequence). CDR3 length: 12 residues. The CDR3 DNA reads as TGCGCCAGCAGTGACGGAATATACGAGCAGTACGTC. It yields the protein CASSDGIYEQYV.

This rearrangement joins TRBV6-1 to TRBJ1-1; D remains unclear. Germline loops: CDR1 MNHNS, CDR2 SASEGT. V gave up 8 bases and J gave up 0 bases, with 7 bases separating them. This CDR3 comprises 12 residues. CDR3 region: CASWQLNTEAFF. CDR3 DNA sequence: TGTGCCAGCTGGCAGCTGAACACTGAAGCTTTCTTT.

The chain has TRBV3-1 and TRBJ2-5; D call uncertain. In germline, CDR1 is LGHDT, CDR2 YNNKEL (reference sequence). V shed 1 base and J shed 2 bases, with 11 bases lying between them. This CDR3 contains 15 residues. The CDR3, as DNA: TGTGCCAGCAGCCAAGCCATATTCCCTCAAGAGACCCAGTACTTC. Translation: CASSQAIFPQETQYF.

This clonotype was counted many times. This chain uses TRBV20-1 with TRBJ1-1, with D perhaps TRBD1 (6 bases). In germline, CDR1 is DFQATT, CDR2 SNEGSKA (reference sequence). The CDR3 has 12 amino acids. Trimming pared 5 bases from V and 2 bases from J, leaving 9 bases between. The CDR3 nucleotides read TGCAGTGCTGTCAGGGGAAACACTGAAGCTTTCTTT. Protein product: CSAVRGNTEAFF.

This clonotype was counted ten times or more. This sequence joins TRBV28 and TRBJ2-7; 10 bases agree with TRBD2. CDR1 is MDHEN, CDR2 SYDVKM, per germline. The CDR3 consists of 14 residues. V trimming: 6 bases; J trimming: 7 bases; junction bases outside the gene matches: 9. This CDR3 reads CASSRPGLANEQYV. The CDR3 DNA follows: TGTGCCAGCAGCCGACCGGGACTAGCGAATGAGCAGTACGTC.

This clonotype occurred a few times. This sequence joins TRBV5-1 and TRBJ2-4, with D tentatively TRBD1 (5 bases). The CDR3 sequence is 15 residues long. The V end lost 0 bases, the J end lost 5 bases, and 12 bases lay between the germline ends. Germline lookup yields CDR1 SGHRS and CDR2 YFSETQ. CDR3 protein: CASSLDTATENIQYF. The CDR3 region has the DNA TGCGCCAGCAGCTTGGACACTGCGACAGAAAACATTCAGTACTTC.

This clonotype occurred a few times. The chain uses TRBV6-1 and TRBJ2-7; D might be TRBD2 (5 bases). V gave up 7 bases and J gave up 0 bases, with 22 bases separating them. CDR3 length equals 17 residues. Germline V lookup: CDR1 MNHNS, CDR2 SASEGT. DNA for the CDR3: TGTGCCAGCACCCGATATCCCGGGGTACAAAGCTCCTACGAGCAGTACGTC. This encodes CASTRYPGVQSSYEQYV.

To note about this clonotype: Given a much more abundant clone one base away, this may be a read error. This rearrangement joins TRBV20-1 to TRBJ1-2; no firm D call. CDR1 and CDR2 from the germline V gene are DFQATT and SNEGSKA (reference sequence). This CDR3 region has 14 residues. Trimming shortened V by 6 bases and J by 6 bases, and 20 bases separated the two germline ends. The CDR3 DNA reads TGCAGTGCCGCCGGACTCAGGCCAACGCATGGCTACACCTTC. Protein product: CSAAGLRPTHGYTF.

The chain has TRBV2 and TRBJ2-3, with D tentatively TRBD1 (6 bases). Germline loops: CDR1 SNHLY, CDR2 FYNNEI. This CDR3 region has 15 residues. V was pared by 1 base and J by 3 bases, with 11 bases between. CDR3 amino acids: CASSEEGGPTDTQYF. The CDR3 DNA reads as TGTGCCAGCAGTGAAGAAGGGGGTCCGACAGATACGCAGTATTTT.

This clonotype was observed many times. The chain joins TRBV15 to TRBJ1-1; tentative D call: TRBD1 (5 bases). The germline V and J ends were trimmed by 5 bases and 4 bases, with 14 bases remaining between them. There are 14 residues in the CDR3. The germline gives CDR1 LNHNV, CDR2 YYDKDF (reference sequence). The CDR3 bases are TGTGCCACCAGCTCGGTGGCCAGGGTCACTGAAGCTTTCTTT. Encoded protein: CATSSVARVTEAFF.

This clonotype has just a few counts. The rearrangement links TRBV14 to TRBJ2-1; 14 nucleotides match TRBD2. Germline-derived CDR1 and CDR2 are SGHDN and FVKESK. Trimming at V came to 3 bases and at J to 8 bases, leaving 9 bases not matched to a gene. This CDR3 comprises 17 residues. CDR3: CASSQRTSGGQGHEQFF. The CDR3 DNA sequence: TGTGCCAGCAGCCAGCGGACTAGCGGGGGGCAGGGTCATGAGCAGTTCTTC.

This clonotype was counted a few times. The gene calls are TRBV6-1 and TRBJ1-1, with 9 bases lining up with TRBD1. This CDR3 comprises 15 residues. Germline assignment: CDR1 MNHNS and CDR2 SASEGT. V lost 1 base and J lost 1; bases outside the gene matches: 1. The CDR3 DNA reads TGTGCCAGCAGTGAAGAACAGGGGGCGAACACTGAAGCTTTCTTT. This translates into CASSEEQGANTEAFF.

In this sample, this clonotype turned up a few times. V gene TRBV29-1 combines with J gene TRBJ2-6, with no clear D. CDR3 length: 14 amino acids. Germline CDR1 is SQVTM and CDR2 is ANQGSEA. Between the trimmed V and J ends, which lost 7 bases and 2 bases, there was a span of 12 bases. CDR3 region: CSALGVAGANVLTF. For the CDR3, the DNA is TGCAGCGCCCTTGGGGTAGCTGGGGCCAACGTCCTGACTTTC.

In this sample, this clonotype turned up many times. In DNA, the CDR3 is TGCAGTGCTAGCCCCGCTAGCGGGGGACCCCAAGAGACCCAGTACTTC. Protein product: CSASPASGGPQETQYF. V and J are TRBV20-1 and TRBJ2-5, with 10 bases that match TRBD2. The CDR3 has 16 residues. V dropped 3 bases and J dropped 1; count of bases not matched to a gene: 8. Per the germline V gene, CDR1 is DFQATT and CDR2 is SNEGSKA (reference sequence).

The chain employs TRBV20-1 and TRBJ1-6; D is perhaps TRBD1 (5 bases). Germline lookup yields CDR1 DFQATT and CDR2 SNEGSKA (reference sequence). V lost 3 bases and J 8 bases, leaving 14 bases between the germline ends. The CDR3 contains 14 residues. The CDR3 region is CSARDTRMYSPLHF. The CDR3 nucleotides are TGCAGTGCTAGGGACACCCGGATGTATTCACCCCTCCACTTT.

This chain uses TRBV6-5 with TRBJ2-3, with D perhaps matching TRBD1 (5 bases). CDR1 MNHEY and CDR2 SVGAGI come from the germline V gene. Trimming left V 10 bases short and J 0 bases short, with 11 bases between. This CDR3 contains 13 residues. The CDR3 DNA follows: TGTGCCACCAACAGGATTAGCACAGATACGCAGTATTTT. Translation gives CATNRISTDTQYF.

This clonotype has just a few counts. The chain combines TRBV20-1 with TRBJ2-5; 8 nucleotides agree with TRBD1. Germline assignment: CDR1 DFQATT and CDR2 SNEGSKA (reference sequence). The length of the CDR3 is 13 residues. J gave up 7 bases and V 3 bases, and 7 bases lay outside the gene matches. The CDR3 nucleotides are TGCAGTGCTAGTTTGGGGACAGGTGCGACCCAGTACTTC. Protein product: CSASLGTGATQYF.

The chain is built from TRBV7-6 and TRBJ1-5, with D maybe TRBD1 (5 bases). The V end was cut by 0 bases, the J end by 5 bases, with 17 bases between. CDR1 is SGHVS and CDR2 is FNYEAQ in the germline V gene. This CDR3 is built from 17 residues. Here the CDR3 reads CASSLATGTAKDQPQHF. CDR3 coding DNA: TGTGCCAGCAGCTTAGCTACCGGGACGGCTAAGGATCAGCCCCAGCATTTT.

As for this clonotype: Possible read error: a much larger clone is one base away. The gene calls are TRBV20-1 and TRBJ2-1, with 11 bases that match TRBD1. Per the germline V gene, CDR1 is DFQATT and CDR2 is SNEGSKA (reference sequence). The CDR3 covers 16 residues. In DNA, the CDR3 is TGCAGTGATAGACCCCGGACAGGGGGCGCCTACAATGAGCAGTTCTTC. Translating it yields CSDRPRTGGAYNEQFF.

The rearrangement uses TRBV12-3 or TRBV12-4 and TRBJ2-5, with 7 bases that match TRBD1. This CDR3 is 15 amino acids long. J was trimmed by 2 bases and V by 5 bases; bases with no gene match: 8. CDR3 region: CASSPRQGRQETQYF. CDR3 bases: TGTGCCAGCAGTCCCCGACAGGGCCGTCAAGAGACCCAGTACTTC.

The chain is built from TRBV10-3 and TRBJ2-3; 14 bases are shared with TRBD2. There are 16 residues in the CDR3. Germline lookup yields CDR1 ENHRY and CDR2 SYGVKD. J was trimmed by 4 bases and V by 6 bases; bases with no gene match: 6. The CDR3 here is CAIRPGTSGGSDTQYF. CDR3 DNA sequence: TGTGCCATCAGACCCGGGACTAGCGGGGGTTCAGATACGCAGTATTTT.

Turning to this clonotype: Given a much more abundant clone one base away, this may be a read error. The CDR3 DNA sequence: TGTGCCAGCAGCCCGAGTAGCGGGGACAGCATAGATACGCAGTATTTT. The encoded protein is CASSPSSGDSIDTQYF. The chain employs TRBV7-8 and TRBJ2-3; D might be TRBD2 (8 bases). The CDR3 runs to 16 residues. In germline, CDR1 is SGHVS, CDR2 FQNEAQ.